This TCR beta chain is from a study of T cell responses to AZD1222 COVID-19 vaccine. CDR3 length equals 19 residues. Germline loops: CDR1 LNHDA, CDR2 SQIVND (reference sequence). V shed 3 bases, J shed 0 bases, and the junction held 14 bases outside the gene matches. Using immunoSEQ multiplex PCR, the repertoire was profiled, and TCRdb retains in-frame clones only, with some absent. The sample lists about 140,000 clones; almost 90% were seen once. The chain employs TRBV19 and TRBJ2-1; 7 bases are a match to TRBD2. The receptor was derived from an adult in good health. Specimen: peripheral blood, collected on day 0 of AZD1222 vaccination. CDR3 DNA: TGTGCCAGTAGTATCTTCTTAGCGGGCGCCTCAAGCTCCTACAATGAGCAGTTCTTC. As protein: CASSIFLAGASSSYNEQFF.